This TCR beta chain was profiled in a study of T cell responses to AZD1222 COVID-19 vaccine. This CDR3 region has 15 residues. V lost 2 bases and J lost 6; bases outside the gene matches: 6. Germline loops: CDR1 SGHRS, CDR2 YFSETQ. Details on this clone: What it binds is not known.

Study-wide results and caveats: The donors showed a predominance of white British ancestry and of females, with possible underestimation of clonal diversity. The study identified only six AZD1222 recipients as seropositive at baseline.

Measured with immunoSEQ multiplex PCR; TCRdb has only the in-frame clones, and not every one. The sample has under 150,000 clones; 89% are singletons. This chain uses TRBV5-1 with TRBJ1-1; 11 bases align to TRBD1. Sequences were derived from peripheral blood, sampled 28 days after the second AZD1222 dose. The sequence was collected from an adult who received the AZD1222 COVID-19 vaccine. The CDR3: CASSFGPGQGAEAFF. Here the CDR3 DNA reads TGCGCCAGCAGCTTTGGACCGGGACAGGGGGCTGAAGCTTTCTTT.